The TCR beta chain described here comes from a study of shared clonotypes between healthy human individuals. Study information: Used for every donor were three CD4 naive, three CD4 memory, two CD8 naive and one CD8 memory plate.

In the authors' workflow: Filtering differed because ImmunoSEQ produced junction-only sequences that carried no quality scores. The method was immunoSEQ multiplex PCR; TCRdb's version includes in-frame clones alone and lacks a portion of them. The DNA was the basis for D and trimming; V, J and clone size are from that table. Of about 1.1 million clones in the sample, approximately 80% are singletons; the top ten hold 0.52%. This clone was seen a single time. The origin of this receptor is a man aged 18 to 30 in good health. Some clones in this sample may be carry-over from other donors' samples. The sequencing sample was made of memory CD4+ T cells from PBMCs. Subset noted: CD45RA-negative fraction.

CDR3 bases: TGTGCCAGCAGCTTCGGTAACACCATATATTTT. This gives the protein CASSFGNTIYF. This sequence joins TRBV5-4 and TRBJ1-3, with no clear D. There are 11 residues in the CDR3. Trimming removed 2 bases from V and 7 bases from J, with 4 bases in between. Germline V lookup: CDR1 SGHNT, CDR2 YYREEE (reference sequence).